These T cell receptor beta chains were read from a single sample in a study of T cell responses to AZD1222 COVID-19 vaccine. Method: immunoSEQ multiplex PCR; TCRdb's copy keeps in-frame clones and lacks some. The sample carries roughly 40,000 clones, 80% recorded once. This sample comprised peripheral blood, obtained on day 0 of AZD1222 vaccination. These receptors were collected from an adult in good health. Each CDR3 is given with its conserved first and last residue. D genes are given only for firm matches.

>15|TRBJ1-1|.|TRBV15
CATSRGGAGDTEAFF
>15|TRBJ2-5|.|TRBV5-1
CASSSNTGSQETQYF
>14|TRBJ2-3|TRBD2|TRBV10-3
CAISVGTSPDTQYF
>14|TRBJ2-4|.|TRBV18
CASSPTGGEGIQYF
>19|TRBJ2-1|TRBD2|TRBV7-8
CASSLPALAGGNSYNEQFF
>14|TRBJ2-2|TRBD1|TRBV27
CASSLGQGHGELFF
>18|TRBJ1-3|TRBD1|TRBV5-5
CASSLDVTGFYSGNTIYF
>14|TRBJ1-1|.|TRBV14
CASQRGYGNTEAFF
>15|TRBJ1-6|TRBD1|TRBV2
CASRRGQRNNSPLHF
>14|TRBJ1-1|TRBD1|TRBV5-1
CASSLAPTGAEAFF
>17|TRBJ2-3|TRBD2|TRBV28
CAGSTSGLKFSTDTQYF
>14|TRBJ2-7|.|TRBV6-5
CASRLGVDLYEQYF
>14|TRBJ2-3|.|TRBV24-1
CATGGSGATDTQYF
>16|TRBJ1-1|TRBD1|TRBV7-2
CASSSFPRTGRLVAFF
>13|TRBJ1-1|.|TRBV29-1
CSVEDKGNTEAFF
>15|TRBJ1-2|TRBD1|TRBV6-6
CASSTGRDSLYGYTF
>12|TRBJ2-1|.|TRBV5-1
CASSTGWVEQFF
>24|TRBJ1-1|.|TRBV12-2
CASRLECGAPPGRIYGGRFTEAFF
>14|TRBJ2-7|TRBD1|TRBV7-9
CASSPRQGIHEQYF
>17|TRBJ2-1|TRBD2|TRBV29-1
CSVWSTSGGAGYNEQFF